The next 5 T cell receptor beta chains were all read from a single sample in a study of Ad26.COV2.S vaccination and SARS-CoV-2 variants. Treatment described: about 20 received Ad26.COV2.S at low or high dose, single or two shots; several received placebo; per-sample allocation not given. The samples date from day 63 after the first vaccine or placebo injection. Assay: immunoSEQ multiplex PCR; the TCRdb copy retains only in-frame clones and omits some. This repertoire shows 440,000 or so clones, 89% found once; its top ten account for 1.7%. Sample: peripheral blood, taken in a trial of Ad26.COV2.S vaccine versus placebo. The receptors come from a person aged 18-65 years who received the Ad26.COV2.S COVID-19 vaccine or a placebo.

This chain uses TRBV6-1 with TRBJ2-3, with 10 positions matching TRBD1. V shed 4 bases and J 1 base; nucleotides not matched to a gene: 5. This CDR3 has 16 amino acids. CDR1 is MNHNS and CDR2 is SASEGT in the germline V gene. The CDR3 DNA reads TGTGCCAGCAGTGGAACCGGGACAGGGGGCACAGATACGCAGTATTTT. Translation: CASSGTGTGGTDTQYF.

The chain recombines TRBV2 with TRBJ2-7; TRBD1 aligns across 11 bases. Germline lookup yields CDR1 SNHLY and CDR2 FYNNEI. V lost 9 bases to trimming and J lost 2 bases; unmatched junction nucleotides: 3. CDR3 size: 13 residues. CDR3: CARLDRGPYEQYF. The CDR3 DNA sequence: TGTGCCAGGCTGGACAGGGGGCCCTACGAGCAGTACTTC. Filled out from reference TRBV2 and TRBJ2-7, the complete variable domain reads EPEVTQTPSHQVTQMGQEVILRCVPISNHLYFYWYRQILGQKVEFLVSFYNNEISEKSEIFDDQFSVERPDGSNFTLKIRSTKLEDSAMYFCARLDRGPYEQYFGPGTRLTVT.

V is TRBV29-1 and J is TRBJ1-2, with D maybe TRBD1 (5 bases). The CDR3 has 12 residues. V lost 1 base and J lost 9, with 12 bases in between. Germline V gene lookup returns CDR1 SQVTM and CDR2 ANQGSEA. CDR3 DNA: TGCAGCGTTGAAGCCAGGGTCGGTAGCTACACCTTC. Protein: CSVEARVGSYTF.

Comments on this clone: The identical CDR3 is also encoded by other nucleotide sequences in the sample. The V gene is TRBV11-3, the J gene TRBJ2-1; D gene unclear. CDR3 size: 15 residues. CDR1 is SGHNT, CDR2 YENEEA, per germline. Deletions cut 1 base from V and 0 bases from J, with 7 bases between. The CDR3 nucleotides are TGTGCCAGCAGCTTAGGAGATAGCTCCTACAATGAGCAGTTCTTC. It encodes CASSLGDSSYNEQFF.

This clone showed up just a few times. The chain has TRBV7-9 and TRBJ1-1; D unclear. With 7 bases removed from V and 5 bases from J, the gap between germline ends came to 17 bases. In germline, CDR1 is SEHNR, CDR2 FQNEAQ (reference sequence). The CDR3 is made up of 14 amino acids. The CDR3 nucleotides read TGTGCCAGCACCTTTCTGAGGGAAGGGACTGAAGCTTTCTTT. It is translated as CASTFLREGTEAFF.